This passage covers 10 T cell receptor beta chains from one sample sequenced in a study of lymphopenia after photon versus proton radiotherapy. Only in-frame clones appear in the TCRdb table, and some are missing; sequencing was by immunoSEQ multiplex PCR. Of approximately 22,000 clones in the sample, around 84% were seen once. The specimen was peripheral blood, collected from a patient treated with photon-based radiotherapy. All receptors derive from a man between 60 and 75 years old with pancreatic cancer.

CDR3 amino acids: CASSTGTGGSYEQYF. CDR3 in DNA: TGTGCCAGCAGCACCGGGACAGGAGGGTCCTACGAGCAGTACTTC. The V and J genes are TRBV7-8 and TRBJ2-7; 8 bases match TRBD1. Per the germline V gene, CDR1 is SGHVS and CDR2 is FQNEAQ. J was trimmed by 1 base and V by 5 bases; bases with no gene match: 7. The CDR3 spans 15 residues.

The chain uses TRBV6-5 and TRBJ2-7, with D possibly TRBD1 on 5 matching bases. V was clipped by 7 bases and J by 4 bases, with 11 bases between them. Germline V lookup: CDR1 MNHEY, CDR2 SVGAGI. The CDR3 has 12 amino acids. CDR3 nucleotide sequence: TGTGCCAGCACCAGGGTGGAATACGAGCAGTACTTC. Protein sequence: CASTRVEYEQYF.

The V gene is TRBV7-9, the J gene TRBJ2-7; D perhaps matches TRBD2 (6 bases). Per the germline V gene, CDR1 is SEHNR and CDR2 is FQNEAQ (reference sequence). The CDR3 is 14 residues long. Deletions cut 5 bases from V and 0 bases from J, with 11 bases between. This CDR3 reads CASSTAGLSYEQYF. DNA of the CDR3: TGTGCCAGCAGCACTGCGGGACTCTCCTACGAGCAGTACTTC.

The chain recombines TRBV19 with TRBJ1-6; D not certain. V gave up 1 base and J gave up 14 bases, with 12 bases separating them. Germline V CDR1 and CDR2: LNHDA, SQIVND (reference sequence). The CDR3 spans 13 residues. CDR3 loop: CASSIGTVPALHF. CDR3 coding DNA: TGTGCCAGTAGTATAGGTACGGTACCGGCCCTCCACTTT.

The chain carries TRBV30 and TRBJ1-1; possible D gene TRBD1, 5 bases. Trimming took 4 bases from V and 5 from J, leaving 17 bases between them. CDR3 length: 14 residues. Germline V CDR1 and CDR2: GTSNPN, SVGIG (reference sequence). The CDR3, as DNA: TGTGCCTGGACATCACCTCCCCGGGGGACTGAAGCTTTCTTT. This gives the protein CAWTSPPRGTEAFF.

This clone was observed a single time. The chain is built from TRBV27 and TRBJ2-1, with 10 bases aligning to TRBD1. After removal of 4 bases from V and 5 bases from J, the junction contained 5 bases not matched to a gene. The CDR3 totals 15 residues. CDR1 is MNHEY and CDR2 is SMNVEV in the germline V gene (reference sequence). Here the CDR3 DNA reads TGTGCCAGCAGTTCCGGGACAGGGGACCACAATGAGCAGTTCTTC. It specifies CASSSGTGDHNEQFF.

This chain links TRBV18 with TRBJ1-5; no definite D call. The CDR3 is made up of 13 amino acids. The V and J ends lost 1 base and 1 base respectively, with 2 bases between them. Germline V CDR1 and CDR2: KGHSH, LQKENI. The CDR3 sequence: CASSPRSNQPQHF. CDR3 coding DNA: TGTGCCAGCTCACCACGGAGCAATCAGCCCCAGCATTTT.

This clone was observed a few times. The chain employs TRBV9 and TRBJ1-6, with a possible D match to TRBD1 (6 bases). Germline V gene lookup returns CDR1 SGDLS and CDR2 YYNGEE. This CDR3 has 13 residues. V was cut by 7 bases and J by 10 bases, with 15 bases left in between. CDR3 sequence (DNA): TGTGCCAGCGCACAGGGTCTTGGATCACCCCTCCACTTT. Translated: CASAQGLGSPLHF.

This clone appeared a few times. This chain joins TRBV2 and TRBJ1-1; D uncertain. Germline CDR1 and CDR2: SNHLY and FYNNEI. CDR3 length: 11 residues. V gave up 8 bases and J gave up 7 bases, with 11 bases separating them. CDR3: CASGRESEAFF. The CDR3 DNA reads as TGTGCCAGCGGGAGGGAGAGTGAAGCTTTCTTT.

The J gene is TRBJ1-6, the V gene TRBV6-5; D gene ambiguous. CDR1 MNHEY and CDR2 SVGAGI come from the germline V gene. This CDR3 is 15 amino acids long. V was cut by 2 bases and J by 4 bases, with 9 bases left in between. CDR3 nucleotide sequence: TGTGCCAGCAGTTACGGAGTAGGGTATAATTCACCCCTCCACTTT. Amino acids: CASSYGVGYNSPLHF.